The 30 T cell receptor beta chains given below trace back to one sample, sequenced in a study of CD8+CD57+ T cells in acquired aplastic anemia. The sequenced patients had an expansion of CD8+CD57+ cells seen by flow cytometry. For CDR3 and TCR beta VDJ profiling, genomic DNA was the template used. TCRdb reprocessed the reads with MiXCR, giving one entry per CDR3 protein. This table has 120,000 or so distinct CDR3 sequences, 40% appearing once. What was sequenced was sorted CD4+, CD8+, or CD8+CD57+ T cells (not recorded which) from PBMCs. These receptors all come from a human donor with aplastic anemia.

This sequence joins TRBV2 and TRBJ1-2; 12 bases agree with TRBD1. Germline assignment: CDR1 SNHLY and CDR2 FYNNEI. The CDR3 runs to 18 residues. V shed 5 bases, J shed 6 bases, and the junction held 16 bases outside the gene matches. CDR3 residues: CASSFKGPRDRGRDGYTF. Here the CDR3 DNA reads TGTGCCAGCAGTTTTAAAGGCCCCCGGGACAGGGGGCGGGATGGCTACACCTTC.

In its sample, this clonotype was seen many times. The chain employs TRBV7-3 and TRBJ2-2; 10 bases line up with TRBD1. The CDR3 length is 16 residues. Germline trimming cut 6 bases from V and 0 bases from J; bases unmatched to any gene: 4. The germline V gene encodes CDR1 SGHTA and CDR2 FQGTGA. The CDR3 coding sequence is TGTGCCAGCAGTCACGGACAGGGGGCGAACACCGGGGAGCTGTTTTTT. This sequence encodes CASSHGQGANTGELFF.

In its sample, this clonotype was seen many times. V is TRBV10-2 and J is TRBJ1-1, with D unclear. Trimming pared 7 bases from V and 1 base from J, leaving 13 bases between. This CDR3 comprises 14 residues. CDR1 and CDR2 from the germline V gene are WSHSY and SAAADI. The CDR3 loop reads CASIVEVGNTEAFF. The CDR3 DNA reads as TGCGCCAGCATTGTCGAAGTTGGGAACACTGAAGCTTTCTTT.

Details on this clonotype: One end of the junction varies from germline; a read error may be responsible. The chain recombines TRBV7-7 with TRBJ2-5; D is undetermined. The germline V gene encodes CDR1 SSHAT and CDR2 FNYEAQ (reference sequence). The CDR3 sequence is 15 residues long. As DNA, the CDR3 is TGTGCTAGCAGCTTAGGTCACCCACCCCTAGGGACCCAGTACTTC. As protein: CASSLGHPPLGTQYF.

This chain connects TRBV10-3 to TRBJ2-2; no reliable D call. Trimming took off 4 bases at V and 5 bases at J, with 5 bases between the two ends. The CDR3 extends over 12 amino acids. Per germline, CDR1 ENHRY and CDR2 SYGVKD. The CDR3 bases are TGTGCCATCAGTGCCCGGACCGGGGAGCTGTTTTTT. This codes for CAISARTGELFF.

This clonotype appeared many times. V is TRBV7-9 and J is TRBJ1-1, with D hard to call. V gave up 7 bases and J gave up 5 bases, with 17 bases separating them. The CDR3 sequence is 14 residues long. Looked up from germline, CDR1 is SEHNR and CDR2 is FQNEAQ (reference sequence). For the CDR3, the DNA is TGTGCCAGCACCCCAGTGGCAGGCTCAACTGAAGCTTTCTTT. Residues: CASTPVAGSTEAFF.

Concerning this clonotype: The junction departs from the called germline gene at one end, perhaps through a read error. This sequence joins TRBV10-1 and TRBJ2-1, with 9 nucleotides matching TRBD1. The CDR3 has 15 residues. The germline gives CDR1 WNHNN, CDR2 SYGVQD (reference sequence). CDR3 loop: CASSEGGQGSKEQLF. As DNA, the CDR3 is TGCGCCAGCAGTGAGGGAGGACAGGGGAGCAAGGAGCAGCTCTTC.

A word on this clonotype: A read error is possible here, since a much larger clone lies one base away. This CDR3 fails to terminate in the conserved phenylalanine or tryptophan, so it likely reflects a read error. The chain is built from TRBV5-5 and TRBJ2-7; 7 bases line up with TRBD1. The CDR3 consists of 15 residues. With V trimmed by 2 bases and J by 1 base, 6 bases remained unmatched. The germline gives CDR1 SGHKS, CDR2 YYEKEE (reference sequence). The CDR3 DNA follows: TGTGCCAGCAGCTTCCGGGACAGTTTTTCCTACGAGCAGTACTCC. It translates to CASSFRDSFSYEQYS.

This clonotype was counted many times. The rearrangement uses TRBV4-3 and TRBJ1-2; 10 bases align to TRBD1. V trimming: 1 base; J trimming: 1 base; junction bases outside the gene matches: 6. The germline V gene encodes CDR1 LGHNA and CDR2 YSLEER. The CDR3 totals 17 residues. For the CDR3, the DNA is TGCGCCAGCAGCCAAGGCAAGACAGGGGGCGGTAACTATGGCTACACCTTC. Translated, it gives CASSQGKTGGGNYGYTF.

CDR3 DNA: TGTGCCAGCAGGCCGGGACTAGCGGGGGGGCTGAGCACAGATACGCAGTATTTT. Translating gives CASRPGLAGGLSTDTQYF. This chain links TRBV12-3 or TRBV12-4 with TRBJ2-3, with 16 bases fitting TRBD2. The CDR3 is 18 residues long. J was trimmed by 0 bases and V by 6 bases; bases with no gene match: 6.

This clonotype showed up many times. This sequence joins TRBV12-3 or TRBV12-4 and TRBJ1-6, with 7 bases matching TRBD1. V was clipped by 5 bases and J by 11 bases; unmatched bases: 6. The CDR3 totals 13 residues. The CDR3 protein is CASSTRQGTPLHF. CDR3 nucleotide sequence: TGTGCCAGCAGTACCCGACAGGGAACACCCCTCCACTTT.

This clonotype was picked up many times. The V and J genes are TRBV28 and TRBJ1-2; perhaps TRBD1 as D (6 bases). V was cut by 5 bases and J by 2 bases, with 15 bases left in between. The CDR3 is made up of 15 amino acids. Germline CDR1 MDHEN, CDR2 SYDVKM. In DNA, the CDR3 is TGTGCCAGCAGTGAGGGGGGGGCCGTAAACTATGGCTACACCTTC. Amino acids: CASSEGGAVNYGYTF.

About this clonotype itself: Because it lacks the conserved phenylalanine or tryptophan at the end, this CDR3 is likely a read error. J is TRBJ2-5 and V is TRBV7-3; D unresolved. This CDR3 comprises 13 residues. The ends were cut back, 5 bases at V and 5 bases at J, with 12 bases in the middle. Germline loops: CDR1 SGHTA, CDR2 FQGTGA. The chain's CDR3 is CASSPGASETQYL. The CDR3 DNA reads TGTGCCAGCAGCCCCGGCGCATCGGAGACCCAGTACCTC.

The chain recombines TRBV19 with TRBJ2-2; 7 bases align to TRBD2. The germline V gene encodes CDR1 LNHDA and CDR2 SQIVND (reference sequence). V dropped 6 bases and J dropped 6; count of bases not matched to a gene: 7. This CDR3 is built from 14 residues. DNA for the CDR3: TGTGCCAGTAGGGAGGCGGGGGAAGCCGGGGAGCTGTTTTTT. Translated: CASREAGEAGELFF.

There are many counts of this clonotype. The CDR3 protein is CASSLVLLAGTYPNEQFF. Here the CDR3 DNA reads TGTGCCAGCAGCTTAGTTCTCCTAGCGGGAACCTACCCCAATGAGCAGTTCTTC. The chain is built from TRBV7-6 and TRBJ2-1; 9 bases are a match to TRBD2. This CDR3 has 18 residues. The germline V gene has CDR1 SGHVS and CDR2 FNYEAQ. With V trimmed by 1 base and J by 6 bases, 13 bases remained unmatched.

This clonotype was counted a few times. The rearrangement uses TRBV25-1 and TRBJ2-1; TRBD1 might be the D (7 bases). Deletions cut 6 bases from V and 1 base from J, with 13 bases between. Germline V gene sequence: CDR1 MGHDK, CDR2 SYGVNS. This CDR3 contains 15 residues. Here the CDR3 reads CASRETGTSYNEQFF. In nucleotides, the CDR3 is TGTGCCAGCAGAGAGACAGGGACTTCCTACAATGAGCAGTTCTTC.

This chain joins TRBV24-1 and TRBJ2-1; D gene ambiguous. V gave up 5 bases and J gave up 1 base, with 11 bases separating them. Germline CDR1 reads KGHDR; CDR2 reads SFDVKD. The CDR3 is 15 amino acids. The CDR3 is CATSGPGGSYNEQFF. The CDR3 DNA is TGTGCCACCAGTGGCCCGGGTGGATCCTACAATGAGCAGTTCTTC.

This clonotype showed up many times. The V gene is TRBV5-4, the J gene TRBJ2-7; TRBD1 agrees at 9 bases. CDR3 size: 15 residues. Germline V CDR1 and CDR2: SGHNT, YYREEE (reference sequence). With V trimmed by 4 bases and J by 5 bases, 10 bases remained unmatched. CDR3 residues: CASSRGTGSANEQYF. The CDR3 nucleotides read TGTGCCAGCAGCAGAGGGACAGGGAGTGCGAACGAGCAGTACTTC. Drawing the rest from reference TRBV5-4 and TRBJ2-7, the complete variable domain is ETGVTQSPTHLIKTRGQQVTLRCSSQSGHNTVSWYQQALGQGPQFIFQYYREEENGRGNFPPRFSGLQFPNYSSELNVNALELDDSALYLCASSRGTGSANEQYFGPGTRLTVT.

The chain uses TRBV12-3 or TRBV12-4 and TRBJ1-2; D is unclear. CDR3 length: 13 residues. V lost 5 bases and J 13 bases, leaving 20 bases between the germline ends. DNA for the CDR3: TGTGCCAGCAGTGGGCTTAGTGGGTTGGTTCTCACCTTC. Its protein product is CASSGLSGLVLTF.

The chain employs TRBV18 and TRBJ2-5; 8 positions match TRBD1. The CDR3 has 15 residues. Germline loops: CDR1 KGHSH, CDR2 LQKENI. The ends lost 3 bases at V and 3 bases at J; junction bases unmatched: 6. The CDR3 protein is CASSPVQGAKETQYF. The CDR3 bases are TGTGCCAGCTCACCCGTTCAGGGGGCCAAAGAGACCCAGTACTTC.

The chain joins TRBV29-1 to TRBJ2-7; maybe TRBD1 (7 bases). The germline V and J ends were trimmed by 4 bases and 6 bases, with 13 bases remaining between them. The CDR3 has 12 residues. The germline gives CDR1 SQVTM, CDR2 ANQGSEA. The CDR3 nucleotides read TGCAGCGTTGGCCGACAGGGAGGCGAGCAGTACTTC. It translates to CSVGRQGGEQYF.

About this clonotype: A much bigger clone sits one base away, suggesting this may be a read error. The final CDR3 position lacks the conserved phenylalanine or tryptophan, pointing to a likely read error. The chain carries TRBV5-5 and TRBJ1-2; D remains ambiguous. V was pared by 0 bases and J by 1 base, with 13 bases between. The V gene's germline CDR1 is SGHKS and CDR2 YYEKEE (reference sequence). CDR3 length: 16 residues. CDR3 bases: TGTGCCAGCAGCTTGGAATTCGGACGGAATAACTATGGCTACACCCTC. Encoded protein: CASSLEFGRNNYGYTL.

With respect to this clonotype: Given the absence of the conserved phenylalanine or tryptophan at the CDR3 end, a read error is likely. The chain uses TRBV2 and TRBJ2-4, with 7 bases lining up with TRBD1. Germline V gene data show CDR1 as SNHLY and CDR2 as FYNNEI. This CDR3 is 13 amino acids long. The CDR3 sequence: CASSGQGKNVQYL. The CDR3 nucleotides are TGTGCCAGCAGTGGACAGGGTAAAAACGTTCAGTACCTC.

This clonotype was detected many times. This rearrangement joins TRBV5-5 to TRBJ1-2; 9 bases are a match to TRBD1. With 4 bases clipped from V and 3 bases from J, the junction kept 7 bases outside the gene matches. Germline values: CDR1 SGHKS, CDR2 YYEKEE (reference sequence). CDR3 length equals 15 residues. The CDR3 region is CASSTGQGRDYGYTF. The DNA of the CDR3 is TGTGCCAGCAGCACGGGACAGGGTAGGGACTATGGCTACACCTTC.

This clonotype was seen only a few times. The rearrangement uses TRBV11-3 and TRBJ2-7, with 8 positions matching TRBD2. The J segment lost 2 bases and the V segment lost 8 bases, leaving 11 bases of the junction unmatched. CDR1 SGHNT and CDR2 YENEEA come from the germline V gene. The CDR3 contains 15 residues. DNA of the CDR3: TGTGCCAGCCGTTCGGGGGGGGGCATTACCTACGAGCAGTACTTC. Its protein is CASRSGGGITYEQYF.

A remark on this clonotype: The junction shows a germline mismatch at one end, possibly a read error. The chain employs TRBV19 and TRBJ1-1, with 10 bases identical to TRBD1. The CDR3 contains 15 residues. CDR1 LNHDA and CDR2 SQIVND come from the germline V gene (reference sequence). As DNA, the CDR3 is TGTGCCAGCCACCGACAGGGGGCCTCGAGCACTGAAGCTTCCTTT. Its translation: CASHRQGASSTEASF.

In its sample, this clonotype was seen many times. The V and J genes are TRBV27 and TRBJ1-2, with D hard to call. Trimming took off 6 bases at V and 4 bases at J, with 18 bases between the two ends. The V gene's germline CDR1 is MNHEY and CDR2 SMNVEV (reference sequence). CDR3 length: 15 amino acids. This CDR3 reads CASSHSSGLIYGYTF. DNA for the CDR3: TGTGCCAGCAGCCATAGCAGTGGCCTGATCTATGGCTACACCTTC.

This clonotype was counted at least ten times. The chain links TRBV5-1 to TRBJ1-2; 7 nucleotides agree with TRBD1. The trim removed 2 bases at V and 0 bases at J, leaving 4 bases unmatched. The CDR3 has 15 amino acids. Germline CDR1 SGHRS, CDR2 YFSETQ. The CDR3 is CASSFIQGTNYGYTF. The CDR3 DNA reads TGCGCCAGCAGCTTTATACAGGGGACTAACTATGGCTACACCTTC.

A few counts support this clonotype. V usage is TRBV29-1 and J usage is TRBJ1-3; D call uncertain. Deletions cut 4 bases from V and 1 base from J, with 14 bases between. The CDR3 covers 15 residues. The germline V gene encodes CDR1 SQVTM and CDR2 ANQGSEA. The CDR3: CSVAFGLGSGNTIYF. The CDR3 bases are TGCAGCGTTGCCTTCGGTCTAGGATCTGGAAACACCATATATTTT.

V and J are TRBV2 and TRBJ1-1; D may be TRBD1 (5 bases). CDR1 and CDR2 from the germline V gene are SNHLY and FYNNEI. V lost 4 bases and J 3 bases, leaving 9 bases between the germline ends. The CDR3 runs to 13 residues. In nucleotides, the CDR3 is TGTGCCAGCAGTGTTCGGGGGGACACTGAAGCTTTCTTT. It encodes CASSVRGDTEAFF.